The present T cell receptor beta chain was sequenced within a study of CD8 T cells in ankylosing spondylitis. Study-level findings and limits: Blood from ankylosing spondylitis patients appeared to carry a characteristic roughly eight-variant TCR beta motif.

TCRdb reprocessed the 5' RACE reads with MiXCR, giving one entry per CDR3 protein. The sample includes 150,000 or so distinct CDR3 sequences, under 35% of them seen just once. With respect to this clonotype: The antigen remains unidentified.

The CDR3 runs 16 residues. Trimming shortened V by 0 bases and J by 5 bases, and 14 bases separated the two germline ends. Per germline, CDR1 SGHRS and CDR2 YFSETQ. The specimen sequenced was synovial fluid, either unsorted or a sorted T cell fraction (not recorded which). The clonotype originates from a male donor with ankylosing spondylitis. This chain uses TRBV5-1 with TRBJ1-4; a weak D match, TRBD1 (5 bases). This chain's CDR3 is CASSLASAGGNEKLFF. CDR3 DNA: TGCGCCAGCAGCTTGGCCTCGGCGGGGGGGAATGAAAAACTGTTTTTT.